The 20 T cell receptor beta chains below come from one sample, sequenced in a study of identical twins. TCRdb processed the 5' RACE reads anew with MiXCR; each CDR3 protein has one entry. This sample has 700,000 to 950,000 distinct CDR3 sequences, with 9% to 15% found just once. The data were also submitted as part of a second study, on yellow fever vaccine responses in identical twins.

The sequenced material came from PBMCs. Receptors originate from a woman aged 18-30 years in good health.

The V call is TRBV7-9, the J call TRBJ2-1, with 8 nucleotides matching TRBD1. The V and J ends lost 4 bases and 5 bases, in that order; junction bases with no gene match: 4. Germline V gene sequence: CDR1 SEHNR, CDR2 FQNEAQ (reference sequence). The CDR3 spans 14 residues. The CDR3 spells CASSSRDRHNEQFF. In nucleotides, the CDR3 is TGTGCCAGCAGCTCCCGGGACAGGCACAATGAGCAGTTCTTC.

This clonotype was detected only a few times. V usage is TRBV18 and J usage is TRBJ1-1, with D perhaps TRBD1 (5 bases). V dropped 2 bases and J dropped 6 bases, with 10 bases sitting between them. Germline V lookup: CDR1 KGHSH, CDR2 LQKENI. The length of the CDR3 is 13 residues. The CDR3 sequence: CASSPLGVAEAFF. The CDR3 DNA reads TGTGCCAGCTCACCATTGGGGGTTGCTGAAGCTTTCTTT. Looking up the rest from reference TRBV18 and TRBJ1-1 gives the full variable domain: NAGVMQNPRHLVRRRGQEARLRCSPMKGHSHVYWYRQLPEEGLKFMVYLQKENIIDESGMPKERFSAEFPKEGPSILRIQQVVRGDSAAYFCASSPLGVAEAFFGQGTRLTVV.

This clonotype turned up a few times. The genes are TRBV28 and TRBJ1-5, with a weak D call TRBD1 (6 bases). Deletions cut 5 bases from V and 7 bases from J, with 18 bases between. The CDR3 sequence is 15 residues long. Germline CDR1 and CDR2: MDHEN and SYDVKM. The CDR3: CASSLSTGWGQPQHF. CDR3 sequence (DNA): TGTGCCAGCAGTCTCTCCACAGGGTGGGGCCAGCCCCAGCATTTT.

This sequence joins TRBV12-3 or TRBV12-4 and TRBJ1-1; 9 bases match TRBD1. J gave up 4 bases and V 1 base, and 7 bases lay outside the gene matches. This CDR3 has 16 amino acids. CDR3 region: CASSLGTGVASTEAFF. The CDR3 DNA reads TGTGCCAGCAGTTTAGGGACAGGGGTTGCGAGCACTGAAGCTTTCTTT.

The V call is TRBV5-1, the J call TRBJ2-1, with D unclear. The ends were cut back, 0 bases at V and 10 bases at J, with 14 bases in the middle. CDR1 is SGHRS, CDR2 YFSETQ, per germline. The length of the CDR3 is 14 residues. CDR3 nucleotide sequence: TGCGCCAGCAGCTTGGCCAGTAAGTCTGGAGAGCAGTTCTTC. Its translation: CASSLASKSGEQFF.

This clonotype was counted a few times. This chain joins TRBV7-9 and TRBJ2-3; weak D call: TRBD2 (5 bases). V lost 2 bases and J 0 bases, leaving 12 bases between the germline ends. Germline loops: CDR1 SEHNR, CDR2 FQNEAQ (reference sequence). The CDR3 totals 16 residues. The CDR3 DNA reads as TGTGCCAGCAGCTTACGGGGAGCGTTGAGCACAGATACGCAGTATTTT. Its translation: CASSLRGALSTDTQYF.

The rearrangement uses TRBV6-1 and TRBJ2-5; no clear D. Germline V gene lookup returns CDR1 MNHNS and CDR2 SASEGT. The CDR3 covers 12 residues. V lost 7 bases and J 3 bases, leaving 9 bases between the germline ends. CDR3 amino acids: CASKIQEETQYF. The CDR3 DNA is TGTGCCAGCAAGATTCAGGAAGAGACCCAGTACTTC.

J is TRBJ2-1 and V is TRBV5-6; TRBD2 matches 8 bases. CDR1 and CDR2 (germline): SGHDT, YYEEEE. V was clipped by 3 bases and J by 5 bases; unmatched bases: 7. The CDR3 has 15 residues. CDR3 amino acids: CASSSRGALHNEQFF. The CDR3 nucleotides are TGTGCCAGCAGCTCGCGGGGGGCCCTCCACAATGAGCAGTTCTTC.

This chain links TRBV29-1 with TRBJ2-2, with a tentative D call TRBD2 (5 bases). CDR1 is SQVTM and CDR2 is ANQGSEA in the germline V gene. The CDR3 contains 16 residues. The V and J ends lost 0 bases and 3 bases respectively, with 14 bases between them. The CDR3 DNA reads TGCAGCGTTGAAGATCAATCGGGGTACGACACCGGGGAGCTGTTTTTT. Translating gives CSVEDQSGYDTGELFF.

This rearrangement joins TRBV5-1 to TRBJ1-2; no reliable D call. The germline V and J ends were trimmed by 0 bases and 8 bases, with 14 bases remaining between them. From germline, CDR1 is SGHRS and CDR2 YFSETQ. The CDR3 has 14 residues. The CDR3, as DNA: TGCGCCAGCAGCTTGGGGACGGCCTCAATCGGCTACACCTTC. Residues: CASSLGTASIGYTF.

This clonotype has just a few counts. The chain combines TRBV7-3 with TRBJ2-3, with TRBD1 as a possible D gene (5 bases). With 2 bases removed from V and 6 bases from J, the gap between germline ends came to 15 bases. There are 15 residues in the CDR3. The germline gives CDR1 SGHTA, CDR2 FQGTGA. In DNA, the CDR3 is TGTGCCAGCAGCTTAGACCCTGACAGATTGGATACGCAGTATTTT. This translates into CASSLDPDRLDTQYF.

Many counts were recorded for this clonotype. CDR3: CASSGRTGGTGELFF. CDR3 coding DNA: TGTGCCAGCAGCGGTCGGACAGGGGGCACCGGGGAGCTGTTTTTT. The chain couples TRBV9 to TRBJ2-2; 10 nucleotides agree with TRBD1. The length of the CDR3 is 15 residues. Germline CDR1 and CDR2: SGDLS and YYNGEE. V dropped 3 bases and J dropped 4; count of bases not matched to a gene: 3.

The genes are TRBV7-9 and TRBJ2-2; 8 nucleotides match TRBD2. This CDR3 is built from 15 residues. V shed 1 base, J shed 5 bases, and the junction held 3 bases outside the gene matches. CDR1 and CDR2 (germline): SEHNR, FQNEAQ (reference sequence). The CDR3 region is CASSLEGTRTGELFF. The DNA of the CDR3 is TGTGCCAGCAGCTTAGAAGGGACTAGGACCGGGGAGCTGTTTTTT.

This clonotype was observed a few times. V usage is TRBV9 and J usage is TRBJ1-1; D is unclear. This CDR3 spans 18 amino acids. V was cut by 0 bases and J by 1 base, with 19 bases left in between. Germline CDR1 SGDLS, CDR2 YYNGEE. CDR3: CASSVGMQTTLQNTEAFF. In DNA, the CDR3 is TGTGCCAGCAGCGTAGGTATGCAGACAACCCTACAGAACACTGAAGCTTTCTTT. The full variable domain, with the rest looked up from reference TRBV9 and TRBJ1-1, is DSGVTQTPKHLITATGQRVTLRCSPRSGDLSVYWYQQSLDQGLQFLIQYYNGEERAKGNILERFSAQQFPDLHSELNLSSLELGDSALYFCASSVGMQTTLQNTEAFFGQGTRLTVV.

Many counts were recorded for this clonotype. The V gene is TRBV7-9, the J gene TRBJ2-7, with 7 bases lining up with TRBD1. Germline loops: CDR1 SEHNR, CDR2 FQNEAQ (reference sequence). The J segment lost 3 bases and the V segment lost 5 bases, leaving 10 bases of the junction unmatched. The CDR3 contains 15 residues. CDR3 protein: CASSARQGSFYEQYF. The CDR3 DNA sequence: TGTGCCAGCAGCGCCAGACAGGGTAGTTTCTACGAGCAGTACTTC.

The chain uses TRBV20-1 and TRBJ2-3; the D gene is possibly TRBD1 (6 bases). Germline CDR1 and CDR2: DFQATT and SNEGSKA (reference sequence). The length of the CDR3 is 14 residues. Trimming pared 3 bases from V and 1 base from J, leaving 11 bases between. In nucleotides, the CDR3 is TGCAGTGCTAGTAGGGGGTACCGCACAGATACGCAGTATTTT. Translating it yields CSASRGYRTDTQYF.

The V gene is TRBV3-1, the J gene TRBJ2-3; D is unresolved. V dropped 4 bases and J dropped 5 bases, with 13 bases sitting between them. This CDR3 region has 14 residues. Germline CDR1 reads LGHDT; CDR2 reads YNNKEL (reference sequence). CDR3 sequence: CASSLGPRGDTQYF. The CDR3 DNA follows: TGTGCCAGCAGCCTCGGTCCCAGAGGAGATACGCAGTATTTT.

This clonotype was detected only a few times. The chain couples TRBV5-6 to TRBJ2-2; perhaps TRBD1 as D (6 bases). The CDR3 has 15 residues. The germline V gene has CDR1 SGHDT and CDR2 YYEEEE. Trimming stripped 4 bases from V and 3 bases from J, with 13 bases between. Written as DNA, the CDR3 is TGTGCCAGCAGCGGCCTCTCAGGGGACACCGGGGAGCTGTTTTTT. Amino acids: CASSGLSGDTGELFF.

V is TRBV5-1 and J is TRBJ2-2; D possibly corresponds to TRBD1 (6 bases). In germline, CDR1 is SGHRS, CDR2 YFSETQ. CDR3 size: 15 residues. The V end lost 4 bases, the J end lost 1 base, and 11 bases lay between the germline ends. The CDR3 bases are TGCGCCAGCAGCCCATTCAGGGGGAACACCGGGGAGCTGTTTTTT. It yields the protein CASSPFRGNTGELFF.

This clonotype was counted between two and nine times. The genes are TRBV28 and TRBJ1-2; D perhaps matches TRBD1 (5 bases). Germline CDR1 and CDR2: MDHEN and SYDVKM. The length of the CDR3 is 17 residues. The ends were cut back, 1 base at V and 9 bases at J, with 24 bases in the middle. As DNA, the CDR3 is TGTGCCAGCAGTTTATCCAGGTCCGGGACCCTGGGTAAAAGCTACACCTTC. Translating it yields CASSLSRSGTLGKSYTF.